The sequence of this TCR beta chain was determined in a study of CD8+ T cells in alopecia areata. Study in general: Oral tofacitinib (5 to 10 mg twice daily) was administered to treated patients.

Whole-study findings and limits: Many expanded lesional clones persisted during tofacitinib (in both scalp and blood).

From germline, CDR1 is GTSNPN and CDR2 SVGIG (reference sequence). The CDR3 covers 12 residues. V lost 4 bases, J lost 5 bases, and 9 bases lay in between. This clone was detected a few times. No antigen is known for it. The sample's treatment: oral pan-JAK inhibitor, 5-10 mg twice daily. Samples from alopecia areata patients were lesional scalp punch biopsies and peripheral blood. Extracted RNA was reverse transcribed into cDNA, the sequencing template. Libraries were prepared by immunoSEQ multiplex PCR; TCRdb keeps only in-frame clonotypes and omits some of them. The table records over 95,000 clones, approximately 51% of them present only once.

The source material was CD4+ T cells sorted from blood, sampled at week 24, from a patient treated with tofacitinib. V is TRBV30 and J is TRBJ2-1; D remains unclear. The sequence derives from a human donor with alopecia areata. CDR3 amino acids: CAWIKADNEQFF. The CDR3 region has the DNA TGTGCCTGGATAAAAGCCGACAATGAGCAGTTCTTC. Filled out from reference TRBV30 and TRBJ2-1, the complete variable domain reads SQTIHQWPATLVQPVGSPLSLECTVEGTSNPNLYWYRQAAGRGLQLLFYSVGIGQISSEVPQNLSASRPQDRQFILSSKKLLLSDSGFYLCAWIKADNEQFFGPGTRLTVL.